This T cell receptor (beta chain) was sequenced in a study of blood T cells in healthy people across ages. Sample-barcoded 5' priming and a J-beta primer mix drove a second PCR of about 7 to 12 cycles. From the 5' RACE reads, TCRdb called clonotypes with MiXCR, one entry per CDR3 protein. The sample yields fewer than 2,000,000 distinct CDR3 sequences, roughly two fifths seen once. The CDR3 sequence is 16 residues long. In germline, CDR1 is MNHEY, CDR2 SVGEGT. Trimming stripped 5 bases from V and 2 bases from J, with 18 bases between. The rearrangement joins TRBV6-2 or TRBV6-3 to TRBJ2-5; TRBD1 is a possible D gene (5 bases). This TCR was sampled from a human donor in good health. The source material was blood. CDR3: CASSLYRQNLQETQYF. The CDR3 region has the DNA TGTGCCAGCAGTCTTTATCGACAGAACTTACAAGAGACCCAGTACTTC.